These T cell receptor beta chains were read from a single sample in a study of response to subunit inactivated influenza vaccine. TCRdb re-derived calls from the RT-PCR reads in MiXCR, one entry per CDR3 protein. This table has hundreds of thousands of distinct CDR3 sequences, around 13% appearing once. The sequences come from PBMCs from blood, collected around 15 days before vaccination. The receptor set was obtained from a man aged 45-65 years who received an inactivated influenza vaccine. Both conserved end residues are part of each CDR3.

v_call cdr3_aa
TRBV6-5 CASSYREGGTEAFF
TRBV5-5 CASSYGVRPGTDTQYF
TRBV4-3 CASSQPGTDEAFF
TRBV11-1 CASSYWTSTPSSYNEQFF
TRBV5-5 CASSEDPASTDTQYF
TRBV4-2 CASSSGTSGGNTAKNIQFF
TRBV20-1 CSARQQERGWNEQFF
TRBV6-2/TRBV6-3 CASSYRGATGELFF
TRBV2 CASSLQGVGTDTQYF
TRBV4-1 CASSQDTLRPGELFF
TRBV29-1 CSVSAAGKVGAYGYTF
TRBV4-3 CASSQDRGGYEKLFF
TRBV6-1 CASRPAGPTYNEQFF
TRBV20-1 CSAHSGTANTEAFF
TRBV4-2 CASSHVMSYNEQFF
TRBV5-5 CASSPRSGGNGEQYF